Listed here is a single T cell receptor beta chain. The sample originates from a study of blood T cell repertoires in COVID-19. On the study more broadly: Collection of acute and convalescent COVID-19 samples took place in the United States, Italy and Spain. Sample material is recorded as cDNA or gDNA derived from T cells, B-cell-depleted T cells, or PBMCs.

Methods used by the authors: Estimates of nucleated cell counts were drawn from the amplification of reference gene primers. The method was immunoSEQ multiplex PCR; TCRdb's version includes in-frame clones alone and lacks a portion of them. V, J and clone size reflect that table, while D and trimming were determined from the DNA. The top ten clones hold around 2.1% of a sample with 250,000 to 350,000 clones, approximately 83% of them seen once. The CDR3 sequence is 12 residues long. V shed 8 bases, J shed 4 bases, and the junction held 1 base outside the gene matches. The receptor was derived from a woman aged 25 to 39 who had recovered from COVID-19. Sequencing used peripheral blood. This chain joins TRBV12-3 or TRBV12-4 and TRBJ2-1; 8 nucleotides align to TRBD2. CDR3 bases: TGTGCCAGCGCTAGCGGGTACAATGAGCAGTTCTTC. It translates to CASASGYNEQFF.